The TCR beta chain under discussion was sequenced for a study of spatial heterogeneity in lung cancer. The table lists this clonotype with many counts. The time point denotes: sample taken at primary tumor resection. Researchers sequenced whole RNA taken from tumor, nontumor lung or frozen PBMC without sorting. Samples were obtained from around 72 donors, all untreated early-stage non-small cell lung cancer patients. TCRdb re-derived calls from the 5' RACE reads in MiXCR, one entry per CDR3 protein. The sample has 5,000 to 6,500 distinct CDR3 sequences, under 15% seen once. Germline CDR1 and CDR2: SGHDN and FVKESK. The CDR3 totals 15 residues. The V and J ends lost 4 bases and 6 bases respectively, with 18 bases between them.

The source material was normal lung tissue next to the tumor, sampled at surgery. The V and J genes are TRBV14 and TRBJ1-1, with D possibly matching TRBD1 (6 bases). The TCR originated in a male donor with early-stage non-small cell lung cancer. The CDR3 region is CASSLRGGHYAEAFF. The DNA for the CDR3 is TGTGCCAGCAGCCTCCGAGGGGGGCATTACGCTGAAGCTTTCTTT.